This TCR beta chain emerged from a study of T cells in localized non-small cell lung cancer. With 0 bases clipped from V and 6 bases from J, the junction kept 9 bases outside the gene matches. This CDR3 spans 16 amino acids. The V gene's germline CDR1 is SGHRS and CDR2 YFSETQ. Sequencing was performed with immunoSEQ multiplex PCR; in TCRdb, only in-frame clones are kept and a portion is missing. The sample holds around 40,000 clones, approximately 86% seen once. This clonotype originated in a man aged 40 to 70 with stage I lung adenocarcinoma. This sequence joins TRBV5-1 and TRBJ2-5; 9 bases are a match to TRBD1. The sequenced sample was peripheral blood, obtained before any cancer treatment. The CDR3 sequence is CASSLETGQGVKTQYF. Here the CDR3 DNA reads TGCGCCAGCAGCTTGGAAACGGGACAGGGTGTGAAGACCCAGTACTTC.